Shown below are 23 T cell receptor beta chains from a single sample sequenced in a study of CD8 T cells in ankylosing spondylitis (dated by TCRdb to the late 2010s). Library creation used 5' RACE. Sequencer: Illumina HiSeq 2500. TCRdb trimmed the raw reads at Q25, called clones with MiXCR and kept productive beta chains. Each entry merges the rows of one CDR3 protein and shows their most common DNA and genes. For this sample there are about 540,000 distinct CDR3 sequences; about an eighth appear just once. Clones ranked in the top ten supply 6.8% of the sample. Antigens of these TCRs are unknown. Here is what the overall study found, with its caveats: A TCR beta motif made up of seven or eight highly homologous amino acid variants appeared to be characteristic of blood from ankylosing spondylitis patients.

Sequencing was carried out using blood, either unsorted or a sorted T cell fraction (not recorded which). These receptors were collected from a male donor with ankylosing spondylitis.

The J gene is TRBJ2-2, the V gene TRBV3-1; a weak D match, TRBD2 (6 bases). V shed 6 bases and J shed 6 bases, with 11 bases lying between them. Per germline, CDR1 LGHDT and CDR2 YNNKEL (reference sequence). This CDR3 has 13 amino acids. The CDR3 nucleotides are TGTGCCAGCAGGCGGGGTGCGGCCGGGGAGCTGTTTTTT. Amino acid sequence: CASRRGAAGELFF.

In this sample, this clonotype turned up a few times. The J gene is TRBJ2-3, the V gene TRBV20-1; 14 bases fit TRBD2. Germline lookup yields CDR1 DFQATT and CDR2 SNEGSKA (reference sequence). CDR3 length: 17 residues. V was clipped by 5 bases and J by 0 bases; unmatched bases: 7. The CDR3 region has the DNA TGCAGTGCTTCGGGACTAGCGGGAGAGCACAGCACAGATACGCAGTATTTT. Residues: CSASGLAGEHSTDTQYF.

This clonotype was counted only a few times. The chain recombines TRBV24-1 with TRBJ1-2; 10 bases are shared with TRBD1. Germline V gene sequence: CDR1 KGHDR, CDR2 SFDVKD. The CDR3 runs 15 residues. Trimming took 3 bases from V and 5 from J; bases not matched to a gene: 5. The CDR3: CATSDGQGGRYGYTF. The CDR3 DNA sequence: TGTGCCACCAGTGATGGACAGGGGGGGCGTTATGGCTACACCTTC.

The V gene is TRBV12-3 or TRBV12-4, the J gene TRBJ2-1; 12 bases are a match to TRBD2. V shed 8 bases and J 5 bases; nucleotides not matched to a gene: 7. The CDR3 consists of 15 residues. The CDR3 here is CASGGGLAGNNEQFF. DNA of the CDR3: TGTGCCAGCGGGGGGGGACTAGCGGGTAACAATGAGCAGTTCTTC.

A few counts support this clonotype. The CDR3 nucleotides read TGTGCCACCAGCAGAGATCGGAGGTGGACGCAGTATTTT. Translating it yields CATSRDRRWTQYF. This chain joins TRBV15 and TRBJ2-3; D perhaps matches TRBD2 (5 bases). The V gene's germline CDR1 is LNHNV and CDR2 YYDKDF (reference sequence). The CDR3 runs 13 residues. Between the trimmed V and J ends, which lost 0 bases and 9 bases, there was a span of 10 bases.

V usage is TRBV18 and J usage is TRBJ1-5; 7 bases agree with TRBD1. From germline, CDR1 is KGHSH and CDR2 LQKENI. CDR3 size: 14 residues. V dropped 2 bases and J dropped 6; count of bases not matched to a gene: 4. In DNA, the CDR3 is TGTGCCAGCTCACCAGGGACAGTACCTCAGCCCCAGCATTTT. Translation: CASSPGTVPQPQHF.

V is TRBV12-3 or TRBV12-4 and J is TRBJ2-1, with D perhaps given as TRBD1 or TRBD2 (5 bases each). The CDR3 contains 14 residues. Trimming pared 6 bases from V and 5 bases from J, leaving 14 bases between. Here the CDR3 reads CASSHRDPNNEQFF. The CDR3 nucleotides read TGTGCCAGCAGCCACCGGGACCCCAACAATGAGCAGTTCTTC.

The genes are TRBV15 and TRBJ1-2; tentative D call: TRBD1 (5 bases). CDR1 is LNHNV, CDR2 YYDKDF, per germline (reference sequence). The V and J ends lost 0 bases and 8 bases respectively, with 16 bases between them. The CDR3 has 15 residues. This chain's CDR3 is CATSRDLGGVNGYTF. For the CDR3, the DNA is TGTGCCACCAGCAGAGATTTGGGAGGGGTAAACGGCTACACCTTC. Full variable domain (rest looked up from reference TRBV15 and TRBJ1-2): DAMVIQNPRYQVTQFGKPVTLSCSQTLNHNVMYWYQQKSSQAPKLLFHYYDKDFNNEADTPDNFQSRRPNTSFCFLDIRSPGLGDTAMYLCATSRDLGGVNGYTFGSGTRLTVV.

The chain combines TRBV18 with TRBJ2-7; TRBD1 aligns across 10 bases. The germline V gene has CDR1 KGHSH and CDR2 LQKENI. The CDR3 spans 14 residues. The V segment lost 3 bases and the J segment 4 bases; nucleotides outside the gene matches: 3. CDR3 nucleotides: TGTGCCAGCTCACCCGGGACAGGGGTTTACGAGCAGTACGTC. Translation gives CASSPGTGVYEQYV.

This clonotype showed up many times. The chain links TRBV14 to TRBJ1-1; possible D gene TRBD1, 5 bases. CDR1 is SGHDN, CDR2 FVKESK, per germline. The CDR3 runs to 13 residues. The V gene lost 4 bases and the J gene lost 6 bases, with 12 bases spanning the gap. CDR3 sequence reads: CASSRLRGPEAFF. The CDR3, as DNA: TGTGCCAGCAGCCGGCTCCGGGGCCCTGAAGCTTTCTTT. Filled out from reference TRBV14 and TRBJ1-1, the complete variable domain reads EAGVTQFPSHSVIEKGQTVTLRCDPISGHDNLYWYRRVMGKEIKFLLHFVKESKQDESGMPNNRFLAERTGGTYSTLKVQPAELEDSGVYFCASSRLRGPEAFFGQGTRLTVV.

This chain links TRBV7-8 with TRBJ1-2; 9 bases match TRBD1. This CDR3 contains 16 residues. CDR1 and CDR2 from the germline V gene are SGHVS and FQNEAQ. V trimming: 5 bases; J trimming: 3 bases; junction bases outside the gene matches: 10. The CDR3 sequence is CASSPGTGRTDYGYTF. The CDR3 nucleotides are TGTGCCAGCAGCCCCGGGACAGGGAGAACCGACTATGGCTACACCTTC.

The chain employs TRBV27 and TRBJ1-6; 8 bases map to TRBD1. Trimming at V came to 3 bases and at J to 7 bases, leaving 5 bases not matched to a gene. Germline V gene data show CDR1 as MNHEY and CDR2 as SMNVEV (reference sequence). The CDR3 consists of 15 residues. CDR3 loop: CASSFQDRANSPLHF. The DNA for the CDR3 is TGTGCCAGCAGTTTCCAGGACAGGGCCAATTCACCCCTCCACTTT.

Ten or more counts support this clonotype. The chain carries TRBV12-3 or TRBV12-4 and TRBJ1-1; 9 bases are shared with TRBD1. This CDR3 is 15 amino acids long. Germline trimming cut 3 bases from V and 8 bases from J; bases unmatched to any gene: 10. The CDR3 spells CASSFGTGPGREAFF. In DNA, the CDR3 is TGTGCCAGCAGTTTTGGGACAGGGCCTGGGAGGGAAGCTTTCTTT.

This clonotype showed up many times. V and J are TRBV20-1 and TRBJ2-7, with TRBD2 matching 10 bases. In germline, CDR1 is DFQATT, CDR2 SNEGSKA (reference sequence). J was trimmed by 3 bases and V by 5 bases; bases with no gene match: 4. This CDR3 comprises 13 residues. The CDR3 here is CSAPQREGYEQYF. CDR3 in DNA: TGCAGTGCTCCTCAGCGGGAGGGCTACGAGCAGTACTTC.

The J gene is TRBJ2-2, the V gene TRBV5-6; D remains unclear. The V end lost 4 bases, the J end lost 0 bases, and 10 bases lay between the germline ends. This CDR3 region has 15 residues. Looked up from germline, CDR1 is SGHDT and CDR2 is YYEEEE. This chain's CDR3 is CASSLITTNTGELFF. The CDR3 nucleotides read TGTGCCAGCAGCCTTATCACAACGAACACCGGGGAGCTGTTTTTT. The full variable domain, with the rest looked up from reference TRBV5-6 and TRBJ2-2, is DAGVTQSPTHLIKTRGQQVTLRCSPKSGHDTVSWYQQALGQGPQFIFQYYEEEERQRGNFPDRFSGHQFPNYSSELNVNALLLGDSALYLCASSLITTNTGELFFGEGSRLTVL.

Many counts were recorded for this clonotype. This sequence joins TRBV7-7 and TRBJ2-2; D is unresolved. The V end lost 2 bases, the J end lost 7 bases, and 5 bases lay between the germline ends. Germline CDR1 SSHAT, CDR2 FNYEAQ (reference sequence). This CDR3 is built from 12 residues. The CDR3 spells CASSLSGGELFF. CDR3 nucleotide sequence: TGTGCCAGCAGCTTATCAGGCGGGGAGCTGTTTTTT.

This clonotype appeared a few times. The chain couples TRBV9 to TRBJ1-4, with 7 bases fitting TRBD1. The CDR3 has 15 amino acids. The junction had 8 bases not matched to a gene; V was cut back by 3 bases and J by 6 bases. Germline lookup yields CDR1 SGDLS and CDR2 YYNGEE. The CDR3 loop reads CASSERLTGDEKLFF. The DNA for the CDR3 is TGTGCCAGCAGCGAGCGGCTCACAGGGGATGAAAAACTGTTTTTT.

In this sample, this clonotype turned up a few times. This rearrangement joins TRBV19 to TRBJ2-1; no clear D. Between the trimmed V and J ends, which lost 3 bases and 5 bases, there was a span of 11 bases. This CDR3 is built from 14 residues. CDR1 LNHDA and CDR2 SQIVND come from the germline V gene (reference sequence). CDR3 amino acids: CASSIPGQNNEQFF. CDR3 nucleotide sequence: TGTGCCAGTAGTATCCCCGGGCAGAACAATGAGCAGTTCTTC.

The CDR3 sequence: CAISDSNGIGQFF. As DNA, the CDR3 is TGTGCCATCAGTGATTCGAACGGGATCGGGCAGTTCTTC. The gene calls are TRBV10-3 and TRBJ2-1; D might be TRBD2 (5 bases). The CDR3 runs 13 residues. Germline CDR1 is ENHRY and CDR2 is SYGVKD. The V end lost 3 bases, the J end lost 12 bases, and 15 bases lay between the germline ends.

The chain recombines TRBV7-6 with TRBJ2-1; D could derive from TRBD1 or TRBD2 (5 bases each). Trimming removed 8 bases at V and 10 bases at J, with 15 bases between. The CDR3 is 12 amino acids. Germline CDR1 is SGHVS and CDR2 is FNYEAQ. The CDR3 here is CASGQAWGEQFF. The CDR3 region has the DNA TGTGCCAGCGGACAAGCGTGGGGGGAGCAGTTCTTC. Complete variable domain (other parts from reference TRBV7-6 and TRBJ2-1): GAGVSQSPRYKVTKRGQDVALRCDPISGHVSLYWYRQALGQGPEFLTYFNYEAQQDKSGLPNDRFSAERPEGSISTLTIQRTEQRDSAMYRCASGQAWGEQFFGPGTRLTVL.

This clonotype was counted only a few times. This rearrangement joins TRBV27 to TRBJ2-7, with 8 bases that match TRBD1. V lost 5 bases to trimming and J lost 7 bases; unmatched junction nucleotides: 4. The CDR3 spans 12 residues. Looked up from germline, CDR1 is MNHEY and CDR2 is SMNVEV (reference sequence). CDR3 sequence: CASSTGGGEQYF. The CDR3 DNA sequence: TGTGCCAGCAGTACAGGGGGTGGGGAGCAGTACTTC.

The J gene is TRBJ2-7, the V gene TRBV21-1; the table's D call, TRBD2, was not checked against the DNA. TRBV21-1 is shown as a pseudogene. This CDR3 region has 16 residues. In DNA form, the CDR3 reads TGTGCCAGCAGCAAAGGTACAAGGGACTCCTTCTACGAGCAGTACGTC. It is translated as CASSKGTRDSFYEQYV.

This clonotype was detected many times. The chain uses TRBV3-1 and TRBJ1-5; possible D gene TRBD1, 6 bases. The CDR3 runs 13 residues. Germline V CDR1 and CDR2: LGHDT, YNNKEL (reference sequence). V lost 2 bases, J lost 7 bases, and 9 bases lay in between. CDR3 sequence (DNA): TGTGCCAGCAGCCAAACAGGGACCCAGCCCCAGCATTTT. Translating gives CASSQTGTQPQHF.